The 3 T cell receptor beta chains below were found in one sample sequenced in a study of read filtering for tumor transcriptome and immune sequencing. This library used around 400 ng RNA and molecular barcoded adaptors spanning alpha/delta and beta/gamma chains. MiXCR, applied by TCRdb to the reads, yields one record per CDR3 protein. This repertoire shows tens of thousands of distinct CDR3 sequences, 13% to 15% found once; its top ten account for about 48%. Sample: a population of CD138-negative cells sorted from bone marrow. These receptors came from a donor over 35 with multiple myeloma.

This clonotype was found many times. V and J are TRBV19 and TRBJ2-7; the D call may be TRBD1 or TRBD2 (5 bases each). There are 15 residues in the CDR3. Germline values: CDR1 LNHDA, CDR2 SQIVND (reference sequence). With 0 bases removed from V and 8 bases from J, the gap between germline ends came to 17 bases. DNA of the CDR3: TGTGCCAGTAGTATAGAAGGGAGAGAATCGGGACAGCAGTACTTC. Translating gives CASSIEGRESGQQYF.

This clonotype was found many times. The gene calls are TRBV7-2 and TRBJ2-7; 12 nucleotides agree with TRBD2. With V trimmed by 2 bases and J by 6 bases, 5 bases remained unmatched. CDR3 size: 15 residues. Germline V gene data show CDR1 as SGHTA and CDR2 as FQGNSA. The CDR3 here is CASSLRLAGVSEQYF. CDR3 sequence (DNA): TGTGCCAGCAGCTTACGACTAGCGGGAGTTTCCGAGCAGTACTTC. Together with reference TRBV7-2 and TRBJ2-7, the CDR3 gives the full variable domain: GAGVSQSPSNKVTEKGKDVELRCDPISGHTALYWYRQSLGQGLEFLIYFQGNSAPDKSGLPSDRFSAERTGGSVSTLTIQRTQQEDSAVYLCASSLRLAGVSEQYFGPGTRLTVT.

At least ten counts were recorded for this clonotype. CDR3 region: CASSLYTEAFF. CDR3 nucleotide sequence: TGTGCCAGCAGCCTGTACACTGAAGCTTTCTTT. The rearrangement joins TRBV5-6 to TRBJ1-1; D uncertain. This CDR3 spans 11 amino acids. Trimming shortened V by 4 bases and J by 3 bases, and 4 bases separated the two germline ends. Germline loops: CDR1 SGHDT, CDR2 YYEEEE.